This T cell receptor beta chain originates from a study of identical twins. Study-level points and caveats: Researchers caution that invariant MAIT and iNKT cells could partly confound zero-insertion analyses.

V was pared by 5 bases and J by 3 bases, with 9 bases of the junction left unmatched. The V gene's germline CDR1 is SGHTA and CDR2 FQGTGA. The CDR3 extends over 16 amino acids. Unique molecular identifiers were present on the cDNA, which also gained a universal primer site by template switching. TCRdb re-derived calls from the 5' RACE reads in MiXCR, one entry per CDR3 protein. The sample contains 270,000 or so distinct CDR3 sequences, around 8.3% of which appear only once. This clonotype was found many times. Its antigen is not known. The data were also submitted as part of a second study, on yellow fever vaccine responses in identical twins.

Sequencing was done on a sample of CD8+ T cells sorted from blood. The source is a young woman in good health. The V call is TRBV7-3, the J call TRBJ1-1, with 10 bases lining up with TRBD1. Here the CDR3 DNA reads TGTGCCAGCAGCGTGACAGGGGGCGCTTTGGACACTGAAGCTTTCTTT. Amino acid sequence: CASSVTGGALDTEAFF.